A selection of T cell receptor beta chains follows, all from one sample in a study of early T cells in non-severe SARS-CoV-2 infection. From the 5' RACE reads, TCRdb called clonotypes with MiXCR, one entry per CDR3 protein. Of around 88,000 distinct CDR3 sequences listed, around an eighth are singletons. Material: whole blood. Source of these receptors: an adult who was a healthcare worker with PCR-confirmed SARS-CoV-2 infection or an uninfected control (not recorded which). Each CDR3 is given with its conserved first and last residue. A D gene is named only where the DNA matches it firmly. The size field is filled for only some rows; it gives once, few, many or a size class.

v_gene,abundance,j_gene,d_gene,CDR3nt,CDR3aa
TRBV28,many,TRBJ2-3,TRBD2,TGTGCCAGCAGTTCGGGGACGGGAGGTGATACGCAGTATTTT,CASSSGTGGDTQYF
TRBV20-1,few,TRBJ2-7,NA,TGCAGTGCTAGAGAGGGGGGGGCCGAGCAGTACTTC,CSAREGGAEQYF
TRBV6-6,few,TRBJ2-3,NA,TGTGCCAGCAGGGAGAAGCCCGGGGGGCCCACAGATACGCAGTATTTT,CASREKPGGPTDTQYF
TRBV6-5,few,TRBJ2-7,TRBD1,TGTGCCAGCGGAAGGACAGGGGGGAGCGAGCAGTACTTC,CASGRTGGSEQYF
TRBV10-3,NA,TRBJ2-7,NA,TGTGCCACCTCCTTCGCTAGCGACGTATCCTACGAGCAGTACTTC,CATSFASDVSYEQYF
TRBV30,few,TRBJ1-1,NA,TGTGCCTGGGGCGACGGGATGAACACTGAAGCTTTCTTT,CAWGDGMNTEAFF
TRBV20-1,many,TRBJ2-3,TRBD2,TGCAGTGCCAAACCGGGACTAGCGGCACGGACTAGCACAGATACGCAGTATTTT,CSAKPGLAARTSTDTQYF
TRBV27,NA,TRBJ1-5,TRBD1,TGTGCCAGCAGTCTGGGGGGCAGGGGGGATCAGCCCCAGCATTTT,CASSLGGRGDQPQHF
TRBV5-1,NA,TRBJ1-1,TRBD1,TGCGCCAGCAAGGAGGACAGGGCCAACCGGGGAGCTTTCTTT,CASKEDRANRGAFF
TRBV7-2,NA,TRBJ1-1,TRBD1,TGTGCCAGCAGCTTGACAGGGCCGAACACTGAAGCTTTCTTT,CASSLTGPNTEAFF
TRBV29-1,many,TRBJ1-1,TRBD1,TGCAGCGTTGAGGGGACAGCCAACACTGAAGCTTTCTTT,CSVEGTANTEAFF
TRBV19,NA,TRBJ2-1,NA,TGTGCCAGTTCGGACAGACCGATCTCCTACAATGAGCAGTTCTTC,CASSDRPISYNEQFF
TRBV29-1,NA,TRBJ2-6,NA,TGCAGCGTCCTTTCTCGGCCCTCTGGGGCCAACGTCCTGACTTTC,CSVLSRPSGANVLTF
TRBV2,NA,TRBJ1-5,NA,TGTGCCAGCAGTGAAAGGTGGTCCGCGGTCCAGCCCCAGCATTTT,CASSERWSAVQPQHF
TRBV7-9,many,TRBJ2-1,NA,TGTGCCAGCAGCTTAGGGTTCGAAGGGACACAGTACAATGAGCAGTTCTTC,CASSLGFEGTQYNEQFF
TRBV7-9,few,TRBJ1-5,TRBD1,TGTGCCAGCAGCTCCGACAGGGATCGGTATCAGCCCCAGCATTTT,CASSSDRDRYQPQHF
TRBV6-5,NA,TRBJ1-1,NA,TGTGCCAGCAGTTCGTTTGAGGGCACTGAAGCTTTCTTT,CASSSFEGTEAFF
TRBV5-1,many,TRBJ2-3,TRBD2,TGTGCCAGCAGCCCGACTAGCGGCACAGATACGCAGTATTTT,CASSPTSGTDTQYF
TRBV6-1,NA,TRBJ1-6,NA,TGTGCCAGCAGTGAAGCGCTTGGTACACCCCTCCACTTT,CASSEALGTPLHF
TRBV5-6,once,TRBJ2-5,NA,TGTGCCAGCAGCTTCCCCAACGGAACGCAAGAGACCCAGTACTTC,CASSFPNGTQETQYF
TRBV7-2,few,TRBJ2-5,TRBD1,TGTGCCAGCAGCTCAGGGGGACAGACGTACCAAGAGACCCAGTACTTC,CASSSGGQTYQETQYF
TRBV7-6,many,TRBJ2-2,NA,TGTGCCAGCAGCTTGGCGGTAGTAGGCACCGGGGAGCTGTTTTTT,CASSLAVVGTGELFF